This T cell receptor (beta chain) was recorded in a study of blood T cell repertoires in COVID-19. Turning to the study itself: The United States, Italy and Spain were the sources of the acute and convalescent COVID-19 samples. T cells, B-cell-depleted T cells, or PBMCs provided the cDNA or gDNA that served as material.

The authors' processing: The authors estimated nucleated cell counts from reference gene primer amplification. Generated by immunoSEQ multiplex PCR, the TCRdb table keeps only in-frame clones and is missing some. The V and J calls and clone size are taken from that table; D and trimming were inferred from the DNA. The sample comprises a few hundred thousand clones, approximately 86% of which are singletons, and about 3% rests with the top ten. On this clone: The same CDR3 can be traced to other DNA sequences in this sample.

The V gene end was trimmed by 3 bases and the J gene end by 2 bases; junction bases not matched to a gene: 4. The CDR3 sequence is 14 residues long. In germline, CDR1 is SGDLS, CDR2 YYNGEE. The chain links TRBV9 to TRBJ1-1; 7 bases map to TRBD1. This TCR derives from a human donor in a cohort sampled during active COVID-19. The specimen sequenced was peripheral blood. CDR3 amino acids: CASSGGTANTEAFF. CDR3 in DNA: TGTGCCAGCAGCGGTGGGACAGCCAACACTGAAGCTTTCTTT.